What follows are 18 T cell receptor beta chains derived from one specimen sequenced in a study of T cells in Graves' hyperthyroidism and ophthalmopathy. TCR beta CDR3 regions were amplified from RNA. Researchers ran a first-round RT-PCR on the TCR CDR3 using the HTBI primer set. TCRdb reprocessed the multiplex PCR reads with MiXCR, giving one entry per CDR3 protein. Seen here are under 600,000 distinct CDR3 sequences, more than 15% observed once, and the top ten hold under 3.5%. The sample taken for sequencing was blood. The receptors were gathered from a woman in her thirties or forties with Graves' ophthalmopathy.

The CDR3 coding sequence is TGTGCCAGCAGCCCCGCGGGGGGGCCGTCCTACAATGAGCAGTTCTTC. Protein sequence: CASSPAGGPSYNEQFF. The gene calls are TRBV7-9 and TRBJ2-1; 9 bases fit TRBD2. Trimming took 5 bases from V and 1 from J; bases not matched to a gene: 6. CDR3 size: 16 residues. The germline gives CDR1 SEHNR, CDR2 FQNEAQ (reference sequence).

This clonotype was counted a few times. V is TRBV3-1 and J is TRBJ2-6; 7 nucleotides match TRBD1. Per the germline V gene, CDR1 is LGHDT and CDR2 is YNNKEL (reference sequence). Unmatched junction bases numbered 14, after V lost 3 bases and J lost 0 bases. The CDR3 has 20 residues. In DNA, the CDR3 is TGTGCCAGCAGCCAGGGGACAGCCCTTAGATCGAGCTCTGGGGCCAACGTCCTGACTTTC. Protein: CASSQGTALRSSSGANVLTF.

CDR3 sequence reads: CASSLMALGANVLTF. CDR3 in DNA: TGTGCCAGCAGTTTGATGGCACTTGGGGCCAACGTCCTGACTTTC. The chain uses TRBV12-3 or TRBV12-4 and TRBJ2-6; the D is unclear. This CDR3 is built from 15 residues. Trimming shortened V by 3 bases and J by 3 bases, and 9 bases separated the two germline ends.

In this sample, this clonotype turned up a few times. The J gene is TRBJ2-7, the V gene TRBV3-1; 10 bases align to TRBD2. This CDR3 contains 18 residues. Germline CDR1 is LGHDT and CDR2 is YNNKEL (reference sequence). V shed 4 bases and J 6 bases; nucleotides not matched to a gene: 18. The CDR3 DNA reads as TGTGCCAGCAGCCCTCGGACTAGCGGCCTACTCCACAGGTTCGAGCAGTACTTC. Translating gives CASSPRTSGLLHRFEQYF.

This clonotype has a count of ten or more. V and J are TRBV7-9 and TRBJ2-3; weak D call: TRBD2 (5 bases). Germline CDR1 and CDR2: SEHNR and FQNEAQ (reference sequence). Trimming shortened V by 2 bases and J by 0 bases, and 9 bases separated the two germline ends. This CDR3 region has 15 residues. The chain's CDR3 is CASSLNSGSTDTQYF. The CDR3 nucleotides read TGTGCCAGCAGCTTAAACAGCGGAAGCACAGATACGCAGTATTTT. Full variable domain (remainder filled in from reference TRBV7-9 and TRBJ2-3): DTGVSQNPRHKITKRGQNVTFRCDPISEHNRLYWYRQTLGQGPEFLTYFQNEAQLEKSRLLSDRFSAERPKGSFSTLEIQRTEQGDSAMYLCASSLNSGSTDTQYFGPGTRLTVL.

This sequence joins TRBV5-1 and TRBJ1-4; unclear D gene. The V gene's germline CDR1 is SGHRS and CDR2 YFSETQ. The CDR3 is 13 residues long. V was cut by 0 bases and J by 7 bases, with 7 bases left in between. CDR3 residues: CASSLGRAEKLFF. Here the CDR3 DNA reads TGCGCCAGCAGCTTGGGTCGGGCTGAAAAACTGTTTTTT.

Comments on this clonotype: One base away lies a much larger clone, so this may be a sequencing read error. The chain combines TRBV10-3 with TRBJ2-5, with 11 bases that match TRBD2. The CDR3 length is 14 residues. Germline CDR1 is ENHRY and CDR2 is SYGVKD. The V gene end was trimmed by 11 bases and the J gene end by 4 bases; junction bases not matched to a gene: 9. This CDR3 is CAVNSGGARETQYF. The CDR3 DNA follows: TGTGCCGTCAATAGCGGGGGGGCCAGAGAGACCCAGTACTTC.

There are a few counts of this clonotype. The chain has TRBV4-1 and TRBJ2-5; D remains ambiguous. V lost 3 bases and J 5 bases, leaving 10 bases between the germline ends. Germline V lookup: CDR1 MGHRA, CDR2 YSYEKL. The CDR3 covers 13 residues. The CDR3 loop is CASSQVAWETQYF. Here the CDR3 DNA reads TGCGCCAGCAGCCAGGTCGCGTGGGAGACCCAGTACTTC.

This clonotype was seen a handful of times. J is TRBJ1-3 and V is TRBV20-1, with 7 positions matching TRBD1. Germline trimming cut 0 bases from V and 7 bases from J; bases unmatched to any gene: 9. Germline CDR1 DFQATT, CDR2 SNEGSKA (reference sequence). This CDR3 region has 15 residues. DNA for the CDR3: TGCAGTGCTAGAGATGCCCGGGACAGTGGGAACACCATATATTTT. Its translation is CSARDARDSGNTIYF.

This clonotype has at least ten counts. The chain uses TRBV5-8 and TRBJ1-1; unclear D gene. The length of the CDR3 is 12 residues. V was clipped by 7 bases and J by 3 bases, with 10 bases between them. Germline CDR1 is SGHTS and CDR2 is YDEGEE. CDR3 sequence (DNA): TGTGCCAGCTTGGGGTTGGACACTGAAGCTTTCTTT. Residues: CASLGLDTEAFF.

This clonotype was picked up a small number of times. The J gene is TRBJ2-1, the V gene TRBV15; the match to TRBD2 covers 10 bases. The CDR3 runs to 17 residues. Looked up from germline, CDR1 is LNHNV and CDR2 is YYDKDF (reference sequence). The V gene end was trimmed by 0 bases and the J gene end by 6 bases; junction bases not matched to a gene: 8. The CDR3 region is CATSRDTPWTSGNEQFF. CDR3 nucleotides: TGTGCCACCAGCAGAGATACCCCTTGGACTAGCGGCAATGAGCAGTTCTTC.

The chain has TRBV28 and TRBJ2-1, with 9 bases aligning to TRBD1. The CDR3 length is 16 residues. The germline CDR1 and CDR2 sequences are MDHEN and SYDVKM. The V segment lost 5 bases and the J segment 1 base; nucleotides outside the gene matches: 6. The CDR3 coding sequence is TGTGCCAGCAGTAAGGACAGGGGTAGGTCCTACAATGAGCAGTTCTTC. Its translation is CASSKDRGRSYNEQFF.

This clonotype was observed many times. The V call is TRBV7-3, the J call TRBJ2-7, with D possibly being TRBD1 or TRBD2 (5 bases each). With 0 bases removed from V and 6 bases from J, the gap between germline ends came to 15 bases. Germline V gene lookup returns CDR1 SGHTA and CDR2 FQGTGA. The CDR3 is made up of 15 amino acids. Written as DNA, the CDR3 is TGTGCCAGCAGCTTAACCGCCGGGACGGAGTTCGAGCAGTACTTC. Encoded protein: CASSLTAGTEFEQYF.

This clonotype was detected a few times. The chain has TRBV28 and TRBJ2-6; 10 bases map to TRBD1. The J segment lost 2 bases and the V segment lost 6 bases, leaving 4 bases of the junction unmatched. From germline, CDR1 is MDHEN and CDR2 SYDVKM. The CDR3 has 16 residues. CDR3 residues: CASRRQGAPGANVLTF. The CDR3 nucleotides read TGTGCCAGCAGGCGACAGGGGGCCCCTGGGGCCAACGTCCTGACTTTC.

Here the CDR3 DNA reads TGTGCCAGCAGCACAAGTTTTAGGGGGCATTCCGAGCAGTACTTC. This sequence encodes CASSTSFRGHSEQYF. The J gene is TRBJ2-7, the V gene TRBV3-1; TRBD1 agrees at 7 bases. With 5 bases clipped from V and 6 bases from J, the junction kept 13 bases outside the gene matches. CDR3 length equals 15 residues. Looked up from germline, CDR1 is LGHDT and CDR2 is YNNKEL (reference sequence).

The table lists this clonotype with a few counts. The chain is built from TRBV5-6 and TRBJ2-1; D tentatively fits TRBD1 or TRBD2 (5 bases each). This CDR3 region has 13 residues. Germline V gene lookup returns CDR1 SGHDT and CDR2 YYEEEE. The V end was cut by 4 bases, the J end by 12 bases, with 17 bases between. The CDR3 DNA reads TGTGCCAGCAGCCCAGGCGGCCGGGACCCGCAGTTCTTC. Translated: CASSPGGRDPQFF. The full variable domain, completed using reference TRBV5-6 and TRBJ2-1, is DAGVTQSPTHLIKTRGQQVTLRCSPKSGHDTVSWYQQALGQGPQFIFQYYEEEERQRGNFPDRFSGHQFPNYSSELNVNALLLGDSALYLCASSPGGRDPQFFGPGTRLTVL.

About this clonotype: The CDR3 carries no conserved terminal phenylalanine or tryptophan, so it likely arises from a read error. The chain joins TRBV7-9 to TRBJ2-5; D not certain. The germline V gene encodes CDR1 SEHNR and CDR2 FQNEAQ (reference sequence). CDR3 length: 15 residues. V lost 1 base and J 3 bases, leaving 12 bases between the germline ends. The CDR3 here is CASSLGPLDEETQYL. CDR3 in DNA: TGTGCCAGCAGCTTAGGCCCGTTAGACGAAGAGACCCAGTACCTC.

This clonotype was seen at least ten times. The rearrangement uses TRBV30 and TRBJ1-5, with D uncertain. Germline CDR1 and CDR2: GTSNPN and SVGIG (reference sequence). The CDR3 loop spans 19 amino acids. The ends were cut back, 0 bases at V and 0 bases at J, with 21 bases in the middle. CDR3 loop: CAWSVPRWRGEYSNQPQHF. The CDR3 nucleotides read TGTGCCTGGAGTGTCCCTCGGTGGCGAGGAGAATATAGCAATCAGCCCCAGCATTTT.